The 6 T cell receptor beta chains listed next were all sequenced from one sample in a study of T cell repertoires in cytomegalovirus infection. TCRdb called the reads again in MiXCR, with one record for every CDR3 protein. This table holds under 95,000 distinct CDR3 sequences, around half found once. Their specific antigens are unknown. The sample was CD8+ T cells from cultured PBMCs, taken from culture after CMV antigen stimulation. The receptors come from a human donor in good health (CMV status not recorded). Some clones in this sample may be carry-over from other donors' samples.

The chain is built from TRBV28 and TRBJ2-1; 10 bases are shared with TRBD2. The CDR3 spans 15 residues. The germline V gene has CDR1 MDHEN and CDR2 SYDVKM. V lost 6 bases, J lost 9 bases, and 11 bases stayed unmatched. Here the CDR3 DNA reads TGTGCCAGCAGATTCCCCGGGACTAGCGATATTGAGCAGTTCTTC. Amino acid sequence: CASRFPGTSDIEQFF.

The V call is TRBV27, the J call TRBJ1-5, with 7 bases matching TRBD1. V was clipped by 6 bases and J by 1 base; unmatched bases: 3. CDR1 is MNHEY and CDR2 is SMNVEV in the germline V gene (reference sequence). The length of the CDR3 is 14 residues. DNA of the CDR3: TGTGCCAGCAGCCCGGGACAGAGCAATCAGCCCCAGCATTTT. This translates into CASSPGQSNQPQHF.

The chain is built from TRBV6-1 and TRBJ1-2; D unresolved. In germline, CDR1 is MNHNS, CDR2 SASEGT. The V end was cut by 3 bases, the J end by 4 bases, with 18 bases between. This CDR3 spans 16 amino acids. The CDR3 coding sequence is TGTGCCAGCAGTGACCAGGATATCGTAGTAAGCTATGGCTACACCTTC. It encodes CASSDQDIVVSYGYTF.

This clonotype has only a few counts. The chain combines TRBV12-3 or TRBV12-4 with TRBJ2-5; weak D call: TRBD2 (6 bases). There are 15 residues in the CDR3. Trimming shortened V by 6 bases and J by 5 bases, and 19 bases separated the two germline ends. CDR3 loop: CASRSSGGGTETQYF. The CDR3 nucleotides are TGTGCCAGCAGGTCATCTGGGGGAGGAACGGAGACCCAGTACTTC.

This clonotype was found a few times. The chain carries TRBV7-8 and TRBJ2-7; D not certain. With 1 base removed from V and 10 bases from J, the gap between germline ends came to 14 bases. The CDR3 is 13 residues long. Per germline, CDR1 SGHVS and CDR2 FQNEAQ. The CDR3 region is CASSLELGSEQYF. For the CDR3, the DNA is TGTGCCAGCAGCTTAGAGCTAGGATCGGAACAGTACTTC.

This sequence joins TRBV7-3 and TRBJ1-1, with no clear D. Germline assignment: CDR1 SGHTA and CDR2 FQGTGA. This CDR3 has 13 residues. Between the trimmed V and J ends, which lost 0 bases and 2 bases, there was a span of 4 bases. The CDR3, as DNA: TGTGCCAGCAGCTTAACCATTAACACTGAAGCTTTCTTT. Translation gives CASSLTINTEAFF.